This T cell receptor beta chain was profiled in a study of T cells in Graves' hyperthyroidism and ophthalmopathy (dated 2019 in TCRdb). For context, the study as a whole: Peripheral blood samples were taken at the time of initial diagnosis, prior to any treatment. The roughly 90 discovery patients were divided at random into training and test sets in a 7:3 ratio. After sampling, hyperthyroidism patients received methimazole starting at 30 mg daily, and ophthalmopathy patients received high-dose intravenous methylprednisolone. Whether ophthalmopathy could be predicted prospectively was tested in an independent validation cohort made up of 18 to 20 hyperthyroidism patients plus 17 patients who later progressed to ophthalmopathy. A discovery cohort of roughly 96 patients, 43 with Graves' ophthalmopathy and about 58 with stable Graves' hyperthyroidism, was used to find distinguishing TCR V-J signatures. Thyroid tissue and blood T-cell repertoires from roughly six Graves' hyperthyroidism patients were also compared in the study. The paper describes TCR Vbeta CDR3 sequencing of 140 or so peripheral blood samples, made up of 40 to 45 ophthalmopathy patients, some 80 hyperthyroidism patients and about 17 progressor patients. Summary of the overall study and its limitations: In validation, the model predicted progression to ophthalmopathy a median of roughly six months before onset, with roughly 68% sensitivity and about 75% specificity. Most expanded thyroid clonotypes (frequency above 0.001) were also found in blood, which suggests that blood repertoires may mirror thyroid immune responses. No statistical method was used to fix the sample size in advance, and group allocation was not hidden from the investigators. Ophthalmopathy was separated from stable hyperthyroidism by a 13 V-J signature model, with over 85% sensitivity and about 84% specificity obtained in cross-validation and 80%/75% obtained in testing.

After removal of 7 bases from V and 4 bases from J, the junction retains 10 bases not matched to a gene. CDR1 is given as MDHEN and CDR2 as SYDVKM, both from the germline V gene. The CDR3 numbers 14 residues from cysteine through phenylalanine. Only the CDR3 DNA is retained, 42 bases long and in frame from the first base. The TCR beta CDR3 regions were amplified from RNA transcripts. The TCR CDR3 was subjected to a first round of RT-PCR using the HTBI primer set and the Qiagen OneStep RT-PCR kit. Libraries were constructed in a second round of multiplex PCR, after which size selection and purification were performed. Sequencing of the libraries was done on an Illumina HiSeq2000 using paired-end 100 bp reads. The published analysis was carried out like this. SOAPnuke was used to process the raw data, throwing out any read that contained adapters or uncalled bases, had a mean Phred below 15, or lacked an exact constant-primer or identifier match. High-quality paired reads were merged with COPE v1.2.5, and unique nucleotide sequences were defined as clonotypes. MiTCR v1.1 was used to align the clonotypes against IMGT TRBV, TRBD and TRBJ reference segments. Analysis was restricted to V-J combinations with a frequency above 0.0001, which covered 99.2% of repertoires. The TCS score was defined as the ratio of F50 (clonal expansion) to E x V (chaos), calculated using BLOSUM62-based TCRdist between CDR3 peptides within each V-J. Welch's t-statistics and random forest reduced approximately 520 V-J features to 13, which were used in a naive Bayes classifier (R e1071). TCRdb cleaned the public reads at Q25 with fastp, built clones with MiXCR and kept in-frame beta chains. Each record represents a unique CDR3 protein, reported with the most common genes and DNA among its rows. TCRdb's processing, not the authors' own work, is the source of the V and J calls. For this sample the table gives some 580,000 distinct CDR3 sequences, of which 16% were detected only once. The ten most abundant clones make up less than 3.5% of the sample.

Ophthalmopathy patients had moderately to severely active disease, with a Clinical Activity Score of 3 or more, a NOSPECS grade of 4 or more, and a disease duration of less than 3 months. Patients with uncontrolled infections, other autoimmune diseases, pregnancy or lactation were excluded. Diagnoses were established on the basis of clinical symptoms, serum thyroxine and TRAb, thyroid ultrasound, and orbital computed tomography. PBMCs were isolated from roughly 10 ml of fresh peripheral blood by Ficoll-Paque density gradient centrifugation. Total RNA was extracted with Trizol reagent, and quality was checked on an Agilent 2100 Bioanalyzer. This clonotype was observed many times. Its antigen remains undetermined. Per-base quality was not reported, and no clone a single base away is much larger than it.

Specimen: blood. This receptor was identified in a woman aged 40 to 50 with Graves' ophthalmopathy. Recombination joined TRBV28 with TRBJ2-7, and 7 junctional nucleotides match TRBD1. In nucleotides, the sequence is TGTGCCAGCAAGCGAGGGGGCGATATTTACGAGCAGTACTTC. This is translated as CASKRGGDIYEQYF.